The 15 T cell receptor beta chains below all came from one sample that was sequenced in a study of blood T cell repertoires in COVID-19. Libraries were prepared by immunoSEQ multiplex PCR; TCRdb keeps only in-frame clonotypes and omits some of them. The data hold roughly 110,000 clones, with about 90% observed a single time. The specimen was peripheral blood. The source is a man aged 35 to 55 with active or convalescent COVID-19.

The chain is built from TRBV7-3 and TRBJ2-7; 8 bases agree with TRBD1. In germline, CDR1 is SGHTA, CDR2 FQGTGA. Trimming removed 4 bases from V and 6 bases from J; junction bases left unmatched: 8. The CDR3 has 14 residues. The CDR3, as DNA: TGTGCCAGCAGCTCCACTTCAGGGGGCGCCGAGCAGTACTTC. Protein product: CASSSTSGGAEQYF. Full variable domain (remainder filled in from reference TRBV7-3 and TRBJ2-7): GAGVSQTPSNKVTEKGKYVELRCDPISGHTALYWYRQSLGQGPEFLIYFQGTGAADDSGLPNDRFFAVRPEGSVSTLKIQRTERGDSAVYLCASSSTSGGAEQYFGPGTRLTVT.

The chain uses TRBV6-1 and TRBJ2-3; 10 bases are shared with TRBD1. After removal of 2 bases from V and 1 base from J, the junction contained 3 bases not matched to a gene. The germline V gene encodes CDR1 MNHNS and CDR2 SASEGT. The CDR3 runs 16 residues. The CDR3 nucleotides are TGTGCCAGCAGTGAAACCGGGACAGGGGGCACAGATACGCAGTATTTT. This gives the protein CASSETGTGGTDTQYF.

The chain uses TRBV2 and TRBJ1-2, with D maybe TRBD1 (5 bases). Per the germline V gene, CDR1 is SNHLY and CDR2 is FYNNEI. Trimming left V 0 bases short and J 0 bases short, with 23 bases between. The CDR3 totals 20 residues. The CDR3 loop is CASSEALASGGSTANYGYTF. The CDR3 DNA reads TGTGCCAGCAGTGAAGCACTAGCGTCCGGGGGAAGTACGGCTAACTATGGCTACACCTTC.

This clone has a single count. The CDR3, as DNA: TGTGCCAGCTCACCACGCCCGGGACAGGGGAAAAATGAGCAGTTCTTC. Amino acids: CASSPRPGQGKNEQFF. The chain joins TRBV18 to TRBJ2-1; 10 bases map to TRBD1. The CDR3 runs 16 residues. Trimming took 1 base from V and 7 from J; bases not matched to a gene: 7. Germline V gene lookup returns CDR1 KGHSH and CDR2 LQKENI.

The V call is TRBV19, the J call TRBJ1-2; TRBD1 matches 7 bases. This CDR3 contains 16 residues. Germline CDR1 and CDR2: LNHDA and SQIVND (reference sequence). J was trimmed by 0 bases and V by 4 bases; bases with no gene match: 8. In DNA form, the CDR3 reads TGTGCCAGTAGTACATACAGGGGAAGAGCTAACTATGGCTACACCTTC. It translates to CASSTYRGRANYGYTF.

The CDR3 region is CASSPYGSGNTIYF. CDR3 nucleotides: TGTGCCAGCAGCCCATACGGCTCTGGAAACACCATATATTTT. The chain is built from TRBV9 and TRBJ1-3; no clear D gene. Trimming removed 4 bases from V and 0 bases from J, with 8 bases in between. This CDR3 is built from 14 residues. Germline V gene data show CDR1 as SGDLS and CDR2 as YYNGEE.

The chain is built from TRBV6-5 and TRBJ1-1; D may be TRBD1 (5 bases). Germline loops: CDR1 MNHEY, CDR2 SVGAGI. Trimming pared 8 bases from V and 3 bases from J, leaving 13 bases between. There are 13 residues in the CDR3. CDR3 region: CASRIRAYTEAFF. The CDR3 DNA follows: TGTGCCAGCCGCATCAGGGCCTACACTGAAGCTTTCTTT.

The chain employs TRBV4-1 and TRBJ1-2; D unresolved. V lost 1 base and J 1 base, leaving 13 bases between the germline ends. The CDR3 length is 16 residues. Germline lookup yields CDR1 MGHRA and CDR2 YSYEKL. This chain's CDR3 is CASSQGLREDNYGYTF. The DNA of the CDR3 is TGCGCCAGCAGCCAAGGCCTGAGGGAGGATAACTATGGCTACACCTTC.

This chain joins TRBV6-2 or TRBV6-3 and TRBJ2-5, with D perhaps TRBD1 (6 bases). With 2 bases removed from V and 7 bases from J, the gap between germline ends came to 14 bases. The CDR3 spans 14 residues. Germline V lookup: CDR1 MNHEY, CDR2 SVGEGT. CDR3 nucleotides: TGTGCCAGCAGTTACGTGAACAGGGCGGGGACCCAGTACTTC. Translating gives CASSYVNRAGTQYF.

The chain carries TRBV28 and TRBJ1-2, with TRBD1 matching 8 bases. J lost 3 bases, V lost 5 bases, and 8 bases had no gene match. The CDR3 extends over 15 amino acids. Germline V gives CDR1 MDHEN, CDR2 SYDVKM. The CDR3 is CASSPSDRDDYGYTF. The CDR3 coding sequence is TGTGCCAGCAGTCCTTCGGACAGGGACGACTATGGCTACACCTTC.

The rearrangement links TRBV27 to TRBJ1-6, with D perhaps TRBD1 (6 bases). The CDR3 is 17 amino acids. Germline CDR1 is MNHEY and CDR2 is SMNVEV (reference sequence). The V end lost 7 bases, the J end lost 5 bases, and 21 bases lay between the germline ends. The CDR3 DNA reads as TGTGCCAGCACAACTCTATCAGGGGCCACAAATAATTCACCCCTCCACTTT. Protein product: CASTTLSGATNNSPLHF.

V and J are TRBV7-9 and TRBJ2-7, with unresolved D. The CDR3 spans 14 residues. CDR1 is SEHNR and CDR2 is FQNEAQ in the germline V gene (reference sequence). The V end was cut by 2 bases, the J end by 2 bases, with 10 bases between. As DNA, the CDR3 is TGTGCCAGCAGCTTAAGTGGCCGGGCCTACGAGCAGTACTTC. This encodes CASSLSGRAYEQYF.

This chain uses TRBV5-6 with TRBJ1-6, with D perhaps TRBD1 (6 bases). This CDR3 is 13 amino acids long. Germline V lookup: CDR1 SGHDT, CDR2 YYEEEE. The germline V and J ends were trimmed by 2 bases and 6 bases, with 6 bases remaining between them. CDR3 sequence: CASSLGGNSPLHF. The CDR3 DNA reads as TGTGCCAGCAGCTTAGGGGGTAATTCACCCCTCCACTTT.

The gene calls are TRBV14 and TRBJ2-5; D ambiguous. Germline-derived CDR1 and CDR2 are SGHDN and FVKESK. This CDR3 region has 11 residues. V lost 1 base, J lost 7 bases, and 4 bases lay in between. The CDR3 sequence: CASSQGRTQYF. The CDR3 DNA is TGTGCCAGCAGCCAAGGTCGGACCCAGTACTTC. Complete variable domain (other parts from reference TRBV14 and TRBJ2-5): EAGVTQFPSHSVIEKGQTVTLRCDPISGHDNLYWYRRVMGKEIKFLLHFVKESKQDESGMPNNRFLAERTGGTYSTLKVQPAELEDSGVYFCASSQGRTQYFGPGTRLLVL.

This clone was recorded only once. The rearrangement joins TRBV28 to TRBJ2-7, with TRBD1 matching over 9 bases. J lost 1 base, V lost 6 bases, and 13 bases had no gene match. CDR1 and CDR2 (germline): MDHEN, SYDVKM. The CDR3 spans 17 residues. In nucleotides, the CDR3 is TGTGCCAGCAGGGTAACACAGGGGGCTGTAGGATCCTACGAGCAGTACTTC. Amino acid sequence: CASRVTQGAVGSYEQYF.